This TCR beta chain was observed in a study of cytomegalovirus exposure and HLA in healthy donors. The CDR3 length is 19 residues. Germline V lookup: CDR1 SGHVS, CDR2 FNYEAQ. Unmatched junction bases numbered 16, after V lost 3 bases and J lost 2 bases. Despite likely unrecorded immune exposures, the donors were nominally healthy at the time of sampling. Primers for the PCR totalled 60 Vbeta and 13 Jbeta. The data were produced by immunoSEQ multiplex PCR, yet TCRdb's version contains in-frame clones alone and is incomplete. The sample consists of over 150,000 clones, around 73% of them appearing once. General study findings and limits: In presence/absence analyses, roughly uniform sequencing depth across donors was assumed. Investigators reported over 150 TCR beta chains as tied to cytomegalovirus.

About this clone: The target antigen is unknown.

What was sequenced was PBMCs. The source is a woman aged 18-29 years in good health and CMV-seropositive. This chain joins TRBV7-6 and TRBJ1-3, with 7 bases aligning to TRBD1. DNA for the CDR3: TGTGCCAGCAGCTTCGACACCGGGACAGCAATAGCAACTGGAAACACCATATATTTT. Translating it yields CASSFDTGTAIATGNTIYF.